This T cell receptor beta chain appears in the sequencing data of a study of control samples from healthy donors and cancer patients. Germline-derived CDR1 and CDR2 are SGHVS and FNYEAQ. V gave up 5 bases and J gave up 0 bases, with 14 bases separating them. CDR3 length equals 16 residues. Measured with immunoSEQ multiplex PCR; TCRdb has only the in-frame clones, and not every one. The profile shows 90,000 to 110,000 clones, about 80% of them singletons. The origin of this receptor is a woman aged 45-65 years in good health. The sequenced sample was blood. The V and J genes are TRBV7-6 and TRBJ1-3, with D uncertain. CDR3 bases: TGTGCCAGCAGCCCATTGGGGAGTTTCTCTGGAAACACCATATATTTT. Its translation: CASSPLGSFSGNTIYF. The entire variable domain, with the rest obtained from reference TRBV7-6 and TRBJ1-3, is as follows: GAGVSQSPRYKVTKRGQDVALRCDPISGHVSLYWYRQALGQGPEFLTYFNYEAQQDKSGLPNDRFSAERPEGSISTLTIQRTEQRDSAMYRCASSPLGSFSGNTIYFGEGSWLTVV.